Below, 25 T cell receptor beta chains from the same sample are listed, as sequenced in a study of monozygotic twins with inflammatory bowel disease. After re-calling the 5' RACE reads, TCRdb lists one entry per CDR3 protein, DNA absent. The repertoire table contains about 160,000 distinct CDR3 sequences. Sequencing was performed on blood. These receptors came from a human donor with ulcerative colitis or Crohn's disease, or a healthy co-twin of an affected twin (not recorded which).

This sequence joins TRBV29-1 and TRBJ2-2; TCRdb selects TRBD1, and the lack of DNA leaves this call unchecked. Germline V gene sequence: CDR1 SQVTM, CDR2 ANQGSEA. The CDR3 totals 13 residues. The CDR3 region is CSVAWTGTGELFF.

The chain links TRBV20-1 to TRBJ1-6; TCRdb's assignment of TRBD1 cannot be checked, as there is no DNA. CDR3 length: 13 amino acids. CDR1 DFQATT and CDR2 SNEGSKA come from the germline V gene (reference sequence). The CDR3 reads CSAITEGNSPLHF.

The rearrangement joins TRBV21-1 to TRBJ2-3; TCRdb indicates TRBD1, and absent DNA this call remains unverified. TRBV21-1 is a pseudogene segment. The CDR3 totals 13 residues. The CDR3 here is CASRDLPGDTQYF.

This chain links TRBV5-1 with TRBJ2-2. CDR3 size: 14 residues. The V gene's germline CDR1 is SGHRS and CDR2 YFSETQ. The chain's CDR3 is CASSWLPSTGELFF. The variable domain in full, completed from reference TRBV5-1 and TRBJ2-2, reads KAGVTQTPRYLIKTRGQQVTLSCSPISGHRSVSWYQQTPGQGLQFLFEYFSETQRNKGNFPGRFSGRQFSNSRSEMNVSTLELGDSALYLCASSWLPSTGELFFGEGSRLTVL.

V usage is TRBV14 and J usage is TRBJ2-7; the D call of TRBD1 rests on TCRdb alone, since no DNA is present to check it. From germline, CDR1 is SGHDN and CDR2 FVKESK. CDR3 length equals 14 residues. The chain's CDR3 is CASSHTTDTYEQYF.

The V call is TRBV7-6, the J call TRBJ2-1; TCRdb's assignment of TRBD2 cannot be checked, as there is no DNA. The germline CDR1 and CDR2 sequences are SGHVS and FNYEAQ. The CDR3 extends over 14 amino acids. The CDR3 protein is CASSRGLYYNEQFF. The variable domain in full, with the rest retrieved from reference TRBV7-6 and TRBJ2-1, is GAGVSQSPRYKVTKRGQDVALRCDPISGHVSLYWYRQALGQGPEFLTYFNYEAQQDKSGLPNDRFSAERPEGSISTLTIQRTEQRDSAMYRCASSRGLYYNEQFFGPGTRLTVL.

The chain links TRBV5-5 to TRBJ2-1. Germline CDR1 SGHKS, CDR2 YYEKEE (reference sequence). The CDR3 loop spans 12 amino acids. CDR3 amino acids: CASSLRVDEQFF. Filled out from reference TRBV5-5 and TRBJ2-1, the complete variable domain reads DAGVTQSPTHLIKTRGQQVTLRCSPISGHKSVSWYQQVLGQGPQFIFQYYEKEERGRGNFPDRFSARQFPNYSSELNVNALLLGDSALYLCASSLRVDEQFFGPGTRLTVL.

V usage is TRBV5-1 and J usage is TRBJ2-1; lacking DNA, the TRBD2 call made by TCRdb goes unchecked. This CDR3 spans 16 amino acids. Germline CDR1 is SGHRS and CDR2 is YFSETQ. CDR3 sequence: CASSLGTSGRGDEQFF.

J is TRBJ2-7 and V is TRBV28; the TRBD1 assignment by TCRdb is unverifiable without DNA. Per the germline V gene, CDR1 is MDHEN and CDR2 is SYDVKM. This CDR3 spans 14 amino acids. The CDR3 sequence is CASRGAGGTYEQYF.

Here the CDR3 reads CAWSLMSGDTGELFF. J is TRBJ2-2 and V is TRBV30; lacking DNA, the TRBD1 call made by TCRdb goes unchecked. The germline CDR1 and CDR2 sequences are GTSNPN and SVGIG (reference sequence). The CDR3 extends over 15 amino acids.

V usage is TRBV30 and J usage is TRBJ2-2. This CDR3 region has 17 residues. CDR1 is GTSNPN and CDR2 is SVGIG in the germline V gene (reference sequence). This CDR3 reads CAWRPNHPRPNTGELFF.

This chain links TRBV28 with TRBJ2-4. The CDR3 has 12 amino acids. Germline CDR1 and CDR2: MDHEN and SYDVKM. CDR3 in amino acids: CAAGLAKNIQYF.

The CDR3 sequence is CASSLLAESYEQYF. The chain combines TRBV7-9 with TRBJ2-7. CDR1 and CDR2 from the germline V gene are SEHNR and FQNEAQ (reference sequence). This CDR3 region has 14 residues. The variable domain in full, with the rest retrieved from reference TRBV7-9 and TRBJ2-7, is DTGVSQNPRHKITKRGQNVTFRCDPISEHNRLYWYRQTLGQGPEFLTYFQNEAQLEKSRLLSDRFSAERPKGSFSTLEIQRTEQGDSAMYLCASSLLAESYEQYFGPGTRLTVT.

This sequence joins TRBV5-1 and TRBJ2-1; without DNA, the TCRdb call of TRBD1 cannot be checked. Germline V gives CDR1 SGHRS, CDR2 YFSETQ. The CDR3 has 14 residues. CDR3 protein: CASDYGGSYNEQFF.

The rearrangement joins TRBV5-1 to TRBJ2-7; checking the TCRdb D call of TRBD1 is not possible without DNA. The CDR3 runs to 15 residues. Germline-derived CDR1 and CDR2 are SGHRS and YFSETQ. The CDR3 sequence is CASSPSGTGIYEQYF.

The CDR3 here is CASSLGAGGRDTQYF. The gene calls are TRBV7-2 and TRBJ2-3; TCRdb's D call, TRBD1, is unchecked because there is no DNA. The CDR3 has 15 residues. Germline CDR1 reads SGHTA; CDR2 reads FQGNSA.

CDR3 residues: CASSPGWGNYGYTF. The chain is built from TRBV5-4 and TRBJ1-2; TCRdb reports TRBD1, a call that lacks DNA to check it against. This CDR3 comprises 14 residues. The V gene's germline CDR1 is SGHNT and CDR2 YYREEE (reference sequence).

The chain joins TRBV18 to TRBJ1-1. The CDR3 runs to 14 residues. The germline V gene has CDR1 KGHSH and CDR2 LQKENI. This CDR3 reads CASSPPERNTEAFF.

V and J are TRBV18 and TRBJ1-1; TCRdb's D call, TRBD1, is unchecked because there is no DNA. CDR1 and CDR2 (germline): KGHSH, LQKENI. The CDR3 is 15 residues long. CDR3 sequence: CASSPLQGAETEAFF.

The gene calls are TRBV5-1 and TRBJ1-2; the D call from TCRdb, TRBD1, cannot be confirmed without DNA. The CDR3 spans 12 residues. Germline V CDR1 and CDR2: SGHRS, YFSETQ. CDR3 region: CASSSDRDGYTF.

The J gene is TRBJ2-6, the V gene TRBV12-3 or TRBV12-4; TCRdb designates TRBD1, a call that cannot be tested without DNA. The length of the CDR3 is 15 residues. The CDR3 sequence is CASSPALVDHNVLTF.

This sequence joins TRBV12-3 or TRBV12-4 and TRBJ1-6; TCRdb indicates TRBD1, and absent DNA this call remains unverified. The CDR3 runs to 15 residues. This CDR3 reads CASSSPAGWNSPLHF.

V gene TRBV7-8 combines with J gene TRBJ2-3; with no DNA, the TCRdb D assignment of TRBD2 cannot be verified. Germline V gives CDR1 SGHVS, CDR2 FQNEAQ. The CDR3 spans 16 residues. CDR3 sequence reads: CASRSAPSGRTDTQYF.

This rearrangement joins TRBV5-1 to TRBJ1-2; as DNA is missing, the TRBD1 call by TCRdb cannot be tested. The CDR3 runs to 15 residues. The germline V gene encodes CDR1 SGHRS and CDR2 YFSETQ. CDR3 protein: CASGVRPDRVDGYTF.

The gene calls are TRBV7-2 and TRBJ2-7; the D gene TCRdb calls, TRBD2, cannot be checked with no DNA. Germline CDR1 is SGHTA and CDR2 is FQGNSA. CDR3 size: 13 residues. The CDR3 is CASSRGGLYEQYF.